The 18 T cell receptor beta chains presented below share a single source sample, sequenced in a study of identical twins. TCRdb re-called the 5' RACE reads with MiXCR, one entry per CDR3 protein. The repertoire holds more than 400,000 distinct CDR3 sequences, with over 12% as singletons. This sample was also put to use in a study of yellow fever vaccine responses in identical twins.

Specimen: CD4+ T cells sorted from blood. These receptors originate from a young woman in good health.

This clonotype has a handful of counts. CDR3 sequence (DNA): TGCAGTGCTAGTAGACTAGCGGGAGAGGGTGAGCAGTTCTTC. Translated: CSASRLAGEGEQFF. The V call is TRBV20-1, the J call TRBJ2-1; 12 bases match TRBD2. The CDR3 loop spans 14 amino acids. Germline assignment: CDR1 DFQATT and CDR2 SNEGSKA (reference sequence). Trimming cost V 3 bases and J 9 bases; bases outside gene matches: 6.

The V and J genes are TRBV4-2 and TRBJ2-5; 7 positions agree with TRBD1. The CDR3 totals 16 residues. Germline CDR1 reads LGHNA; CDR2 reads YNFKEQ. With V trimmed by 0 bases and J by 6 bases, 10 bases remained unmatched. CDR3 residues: CASSQEKLGGEKTQYF. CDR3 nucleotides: TGTGCCAGCAGCCAAGAAAAGTTAGGGGGCGAAAAGACCCAGTACTTC.

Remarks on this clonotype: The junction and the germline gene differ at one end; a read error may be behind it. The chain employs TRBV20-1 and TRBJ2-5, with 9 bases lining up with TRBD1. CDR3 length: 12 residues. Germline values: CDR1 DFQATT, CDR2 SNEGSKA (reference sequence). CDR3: CSGRQGEETQYF. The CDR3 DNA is TGCAGTGGTAGACAGGGGGAAGAGACCCAGTACTTC.

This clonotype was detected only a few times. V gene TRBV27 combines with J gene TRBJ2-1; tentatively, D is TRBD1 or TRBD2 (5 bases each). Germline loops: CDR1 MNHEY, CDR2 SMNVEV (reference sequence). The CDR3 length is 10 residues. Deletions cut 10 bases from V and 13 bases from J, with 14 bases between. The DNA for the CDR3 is TGTGCCACCGGATTGGGACCCCAGTTCTTC. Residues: CATGLGPQFF.

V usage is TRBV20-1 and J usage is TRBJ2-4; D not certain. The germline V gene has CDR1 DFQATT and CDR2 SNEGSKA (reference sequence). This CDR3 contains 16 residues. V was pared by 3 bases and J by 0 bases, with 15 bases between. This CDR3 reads CSARTGLTLAKNIQYF. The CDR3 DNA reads TGCAGTGCTAGGACGGGTTTGACATTAGCCAAAAACATTCAGTACTTC.

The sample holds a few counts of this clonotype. CDR3 sequence reads: CSAAVAQLNYGYTF. As DNA, the CDR3 is TGCAGTGCGGCCGTGGCACAGCTTAACTATGGCTACACCTTC. This chain connects TRBV20-1 to TRBJ1-2; D gene uncertain. The CDR3 runs 14 residues. CDR1 and CDR2 from the germline V gene are DFQATT and SNEGSKA (reference sequence). The V gene lost 6 bases and the J gene lost 1 base, with 15 bases spanning the gap.

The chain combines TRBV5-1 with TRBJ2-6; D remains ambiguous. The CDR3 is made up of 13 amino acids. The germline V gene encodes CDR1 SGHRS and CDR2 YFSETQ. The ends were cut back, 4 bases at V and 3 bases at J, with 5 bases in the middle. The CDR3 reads CASSLLGANVLTF. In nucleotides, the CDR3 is TGCGCCAGCAGCCTGCTTGGGGCCAACGTCCTGACTTTC.

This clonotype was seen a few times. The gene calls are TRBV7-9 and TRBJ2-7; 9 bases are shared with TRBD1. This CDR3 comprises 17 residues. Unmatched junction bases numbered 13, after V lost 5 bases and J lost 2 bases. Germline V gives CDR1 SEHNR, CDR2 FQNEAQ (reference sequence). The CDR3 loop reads CASSTQTLRDRAYEQYF. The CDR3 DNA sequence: TGTGCCAGCAGCACTCAAACCCTCCGGGACAGGGCCTACGAGCAGTACTTC.

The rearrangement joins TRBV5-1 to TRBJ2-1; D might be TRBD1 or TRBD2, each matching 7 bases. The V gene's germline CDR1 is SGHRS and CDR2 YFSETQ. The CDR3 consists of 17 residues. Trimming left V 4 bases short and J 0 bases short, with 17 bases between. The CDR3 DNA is TGCGCCAGCAGCCCCAGGGGGGGGTTGAGCTCCTACAATGAGCAGTTCTTC. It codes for CASSPRGGLSSYNEQFF.

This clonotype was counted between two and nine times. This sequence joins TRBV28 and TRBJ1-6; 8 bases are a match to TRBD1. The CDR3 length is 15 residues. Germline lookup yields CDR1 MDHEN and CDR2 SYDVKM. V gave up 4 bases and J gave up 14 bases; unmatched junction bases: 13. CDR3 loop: CASSSPGQALSALHF. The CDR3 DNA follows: TGTGCCAGCAGTTCCCCGGGACAGGCCCTATCGGCCCTCCACTTT.

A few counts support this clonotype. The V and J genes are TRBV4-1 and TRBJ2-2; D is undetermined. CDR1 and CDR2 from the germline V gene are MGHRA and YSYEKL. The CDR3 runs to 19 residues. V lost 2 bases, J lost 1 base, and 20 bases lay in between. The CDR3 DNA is TGCGCCAGCAGCCAAAGGGTCCTCTCTTCCAGTAAGAACACCGGGGAGCTGTTTTTT. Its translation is CASSQRVLSSSKNTGELFF.

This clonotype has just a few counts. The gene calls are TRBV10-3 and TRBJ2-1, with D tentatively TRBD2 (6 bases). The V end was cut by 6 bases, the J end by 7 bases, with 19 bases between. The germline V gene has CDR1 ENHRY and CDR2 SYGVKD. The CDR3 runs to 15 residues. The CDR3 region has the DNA TGTGCCATCAGAGTAGCGGAGGGGCTACCAAATGAGCAGTTCTTC. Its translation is CAIRVAEGLPNEQFF.

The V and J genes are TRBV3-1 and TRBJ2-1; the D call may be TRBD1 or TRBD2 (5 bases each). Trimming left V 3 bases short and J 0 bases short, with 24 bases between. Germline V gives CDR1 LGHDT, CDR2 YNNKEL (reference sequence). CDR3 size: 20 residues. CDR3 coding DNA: TGTGCCAGCAGCCAGAGAATTTTCCAGCAGGGAACTAGCTCCTACAATGAGCAGTTCTTC. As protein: CASSQRIFQQGTSSYNEQFF.

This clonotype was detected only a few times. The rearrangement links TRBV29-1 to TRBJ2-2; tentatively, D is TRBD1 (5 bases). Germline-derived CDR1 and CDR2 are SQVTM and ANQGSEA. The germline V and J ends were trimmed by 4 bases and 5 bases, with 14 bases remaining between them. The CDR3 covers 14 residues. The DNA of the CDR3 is TGCAGCGTTGTTAATGCAGGGATGACCGGGGAGCTGTTTTTT. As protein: CSVVNAGMTGELFF.

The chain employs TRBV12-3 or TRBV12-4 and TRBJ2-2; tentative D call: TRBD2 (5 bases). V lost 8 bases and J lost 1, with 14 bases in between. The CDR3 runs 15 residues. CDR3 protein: CASSTAAMNTGELFF. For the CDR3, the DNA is TGTGCCAGCTCTACAGCGGCAATGAACACCGGGGAGCTGTTTTTT.

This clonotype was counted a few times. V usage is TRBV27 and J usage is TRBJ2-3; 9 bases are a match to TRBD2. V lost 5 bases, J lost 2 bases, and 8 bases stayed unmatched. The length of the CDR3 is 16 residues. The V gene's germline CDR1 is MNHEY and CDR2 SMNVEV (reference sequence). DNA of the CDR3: TGTGCCAGCAGTCCCAGCGGGGGGCTTACCACAGATACGCAGTATTTT. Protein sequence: CASSPSGGLTTDTQYF.

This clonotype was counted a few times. CDR3 region: CSVELRLGQGDGYTF. The DNA for the CDR3 is TGCAGCGTTGAACTACGCTTAGGGCAGGGAGATGGCTACACCTTC. V is TRBV29-1 and J is TRBJ1-2; tentative D call: TRBD1 (5 bases). This CDR3 spans 15 amino acids. Trimming cost V 2 bases and J 6 bases, with 19 bases left between them. Germline-derived CDR1 and CDR2 are SQVTM and ANQGSEA.

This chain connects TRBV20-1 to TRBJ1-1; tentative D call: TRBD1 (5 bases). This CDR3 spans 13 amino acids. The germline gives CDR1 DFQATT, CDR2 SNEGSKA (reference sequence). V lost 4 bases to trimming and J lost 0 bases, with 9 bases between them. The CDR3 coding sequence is TGCAGTGCTAAGACAGAAATGAACACTGAAGCTTTCTTT. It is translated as CSAKTEMNTEAFF.